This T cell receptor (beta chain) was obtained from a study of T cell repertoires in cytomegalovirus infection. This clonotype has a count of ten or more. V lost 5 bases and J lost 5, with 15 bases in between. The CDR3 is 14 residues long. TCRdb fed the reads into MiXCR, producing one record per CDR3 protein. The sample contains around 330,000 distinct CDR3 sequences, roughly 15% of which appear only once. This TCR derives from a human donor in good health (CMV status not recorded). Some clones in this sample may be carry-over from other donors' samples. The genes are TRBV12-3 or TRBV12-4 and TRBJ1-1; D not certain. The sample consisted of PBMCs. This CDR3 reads CASSDLGVKTEAFF. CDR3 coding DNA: TGTGCCAGCAGTGACCTTGGGGTCAAGACTGAAGCTTTCTTT.